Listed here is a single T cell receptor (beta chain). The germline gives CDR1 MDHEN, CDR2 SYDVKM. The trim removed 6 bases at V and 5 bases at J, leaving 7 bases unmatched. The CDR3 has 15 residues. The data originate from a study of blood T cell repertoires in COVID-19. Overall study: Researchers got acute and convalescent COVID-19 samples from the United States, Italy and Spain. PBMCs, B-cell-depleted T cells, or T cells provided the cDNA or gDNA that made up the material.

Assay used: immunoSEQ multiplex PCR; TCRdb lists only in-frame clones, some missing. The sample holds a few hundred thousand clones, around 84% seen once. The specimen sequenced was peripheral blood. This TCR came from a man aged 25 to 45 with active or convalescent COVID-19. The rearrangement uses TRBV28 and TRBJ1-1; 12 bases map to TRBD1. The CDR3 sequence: CASRYGDRGRTEAFF. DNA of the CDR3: TGTGCCAGCAGATACGGGGACAGGGGGCGGACTGAAGCTTTCTTT.